The source of this T cell receptor beta chain is a study of radiotherapy plus CTLA-4 blockade in lung cancer. Findings and limits, study-wide: Subsequent to radiotherapy plus ipilimumab, tumor-derived TCR clones underwent expansion in blood.

With ipilimumab providing CTLA-4 blockade, focal radiation was administered to patients who had chemo-refractory metastatic non-small-cell lung cancer. The protocol was immunoSEQ multiplex PCR, while the TCRdb copy is restricted to in-frame clones and leaves out a portion. This sample has about 80,000 clones, with roughly 86% found just once. V dropped 0 bases and J dropped 6 bases, with 6 bases sitting between them. In germline, CDR1 is SGDLS, CDR2 YYNGEE. The CDR3 spans 13 residues. Remarks on this clone: Its specificity is not known.

This specimen was peripheral blood, taken from a patient treated with radiotherapy plus ipilimumab. This sequence joins TRBV9 and TRBJ2-2, with D hard to call. This TCR derives from a human donor with non-small cell lung cancer who had a partial response to radiotherapy plus ipilimumab. CDR3 amino acids: CASSVGGSGELFF. The CDR3 coding sequence is TGTGCCAGCAGCGTAGGAGGTTCCGGGGAGCTGTTTTTT.